These 24 T cell receptor beta chains came from one sample sequenced in a study of cytomegalovirus exposure and HLA in healthy donors. Use of 60 Vbeta and 13 Jbeta primers characterized the PCR. TCRdb's table, derived via immunoSEQ multiplex PCR, lists solely in-frame clones and lacks some. The table lists approximately 170,000 clones, about 85% of them singletons, with about 2.5% in the top ten. Sequencing was performed on PBMCs. All receptors come from a man aged 25-40 years in good health and CMV-seropositive.

V gene TRBV2 combines with J gene TRBJ2-4; tentative D call: TRBD1 (5 bases). V lost 6 bases to trimming and J lost 9 bases, with 15 bases between them. Germline V gene sequence: CDR1 SNHLY, CDR2 FYNNEI. The CDR3 spans 13 residues. The CDR3 here is CASRRDSGGIQYF. The CDR3 DNA reads as TGTGCCAGCAGGCGAGACAGTGGCGGCATTCAGTACTTC.

V and J are TRBV19 and TRBJ1-4; D may be TRBD1 (6 bases). Per the germline V gene, CDR1 is LNHDA and CDR2 is SQIVND (reference sequence). Between the trimmed V and J ends, which lost 11 bases and 1 base, there was a span of 17 bases. The CDR3 covers 15 residues. In DNA form, the CDR3 reads TGTGCCGCCAGGAGGGGAGGGGGAACTAATGAAAAACTGTTTTTT. Amino acids: CAARRGGGTNEKLFF.

This clone was observed a handful of times. This sequence joins TRBV4-1 and TRBJ1-5; maybe TRBD1 (5 bases). The CDR3 length is 16 residues. Germline V gives CDR1 MGHRA, CDR2 YSYEKL. Deletions cut 0 bases from V and 2 bases from J, with 11 bases between. This CDR3 is CASSQDRDEGNQPQHF. CDR3 sequence (DNA): TGCGCCAGCAGCCAAGACAGGGATGAGGGCAATCAGCCCCAGCATTTT.

This clone showed up just once. The CDR3 DNA follows: TGTGCCAGCAGTTTATCGGTGGCAGGGTCGGATGGCTACACCTTC. Protein: CASSLSVAGSDGYTF. The chain employs TRBV27 and TRBJ1-2, with D possibly TRBD1 on 5 matching bases. V lost 0 bases, J lost 6 bases, and 14 bases lay in between. The germline V gene has CDR1 MNHEY and CDR2 SMNVEV (reference sequence). The CDR3 runs to 15 residues.

The chain carries TRBV2 and TRBJ2-2, with 8 bases fitting TRBD1. Germline V gene sequence: CDR1 SNHLY, CDR2 FYNNEI. With V trimmed by 2 bases and J by 4 bases, 6 bases remained unmatched. The CDR3 is 16 residues long. CDR3 in DNA: TGTGCCAGCAGTGAACCACCGGACAGGGTCACCGGGGAGCTGTTTTTT. Translating it yields CASSEPPDRVTGELFF.

The chain links TRBV5-4 to TRBJ1-2, with D possibly matching TRBD1 (6 bases). Trimming stripped 0 bases from V and 1 base from J, with 7 bases between. Germline lookup yields CDR1 SGHNT and CDR2 YYREEE (reference sequence). This CDR3 comprises 14 residues. Here the CDR3 reads CASSLGDNNYGYTF. In DNA form, the CDR3 reads TGTGCCAGCAGCTTGGGGGACAATAACTATGGCTACACCTTC.

This chain joins TRBV5-4 and TRBJ2-3, with TRBD1 matching over 9 bases. Germline CDR1 and CDR2: SGHNT and YYREEE (reference sequence). V dropped 3 bases and J dropped 4; count of bases not matched to a gene: 6. CDR3 length equals 15 residues. Written as DNA, the CDR3 is TGTGCCAGCAGCTCACCCGGGACAGGGTCAGATACGCAGTATTTT. This sequence encodes CASSSPGTGSDTQYF.

The chain links TRBV7-3 to TRBJ2-5; TRBD2 agrees at 7 bases. The CDR3 has 13 amino acids. Germline V CDR1 and CDR2: SGHTA, FQGTGA. The V gene end was trimmed by 4 bases and the J gene end by 5 bases; junction bases not matched to a gene: 4. Here the CDR3 DNA reads TGTGCCAGCAGCTGGCGGCGGGGGGAGACCCAGTACTTC. Its protein product is CASSWRRGETQYF. Based on the CDR3 plus reference TRBV7-3 and TRBJ2-5, the full variable domain is GAGVSQTPSNKVTEKGKYVELRCDPISGHTALYWYRQSLGQGPEFLIYFQGTGAADDSGLPNDRFFAVRPEGSVSTLKIQRTERGDSAVYLCASSWRRGETQYFGPGTRLLVL.

V usage is TRBV27 and J usage is TRBJ1-4; 8 bases line up with TRBD1. V was pared by 7 bases and J by 4 bases, with 8 bases of the junction left unmatched. In germline, CDR1 is MNHEY, CDR2 SMNVEV (reference sequence). This CDR3 contains 15 residues. CDR3 in amino acids: CASTPGGGLNEKLFF. Here the CDR3 DNA reads TGTGCCAGCACCCCAGGGGGCGGACTTAATGAAAAACTGTTTTTT.

The rearrangement uses TRBV29-1 and TRBJ2-3; TRBD2 matches at 12 bases. CDR3 length: 15 residues. The V gene end was trimmed by 6 bases and the J gene end by 2 bases; junction bases not matched to a gene: 6. Germline CDR1 SQVTM, CDR2 ANQGSEA. In nucleotides, the CDR3 is TGCAGCGTCCTGACTAGCGGGGGTTTCACAGATACGCAGTATTTT. Its translation is CSVLTSGGFTDTQYF.

Points on this clone: A junction boundary mismatches the germline segment, possibly from a read error. The V and J genes are TRBV25-1 and TRBJ2-5; D remains ambiguous. The better agreement between TRBJ2-7 and the DNA end casts doubt on the J call. CDR3 length: 13 amino acids. Germline V CDR1 and CDR2: MGHDK, SYGVNS. The CDR3 sequence: CASSEANSNEQYF. CDR3 nucleotides: TGTGCCAGCAGTGAAGCCAACTCCAACGAGCAGTACTTC.

This chain links TRBV21-1 with TRBJ2-7; the table names TRBD2, a call not compared with the DNA. TRBV21-1 is a listed pseudogene. The CDR3 length is 16 residues. The CDR3: CASSKRGSWDSYEQYV. The DNA for the CDR3 is TGTGCCAGCAGCAAACGCGGGAGTTGGGACTCCTACGAGCAGTACGTC.

This clone was observed a handful of times. The chain employs TRBV7-3 and TRBJ2-6; D perhaps matches TRBD2 (5 bases). The CDR3 has 15 amino acids. Trimming left V 4 bases short and J 4 bases short, with 11 bases between. The germline V gene has CDR1 SGHTA and CDR2 FQGTGA. The CDR3 bases are TGTGCCAGCAGCTCGAGCGGATCCGGGGCCAACGTCCTGACTTTC. It is translated as CASSSSGSGANVLTF.

The chain recombines TRBV10-3 with TRBJ1-4; D gene ambiguous. V was cut by 4 bases and J by 5 bases, with 8 bases left in between. Germline-derived CDR1 and CDR2 are ENHRY and SYGVKD. The CDR3 runs 13 residues. CDR3 in amino acids: CAISAMENEKLFF. DNA for the CDR3: TGTGCCATCAGTGCGATGGAGAATGAAAAACTGTTTTTT.

This CDR3 reads CASSQDPHRVNQPQHF. The CDR3 region has the DNA TGTGCCAGCAGCCAAGATCCACACAGGGTTAATCAGCCCCAGCATTTT. This chain joins TRBV4-2 and TRBJ1-5, with a weak D call TRBD1 (6 bases). The CDR3 length is 16 residues. V was clipped by 0 bases and J by 4 bases, with 13 bases between them. Germline values: CDR1 LGHNA, CDR2 YNFKEQ.

This chain joins TRBV7-2 and TRBJ2-5, with 9 bases identical to TRBD2. The junction had 5 bases not matched to a gene; V was cut back by 2 bases and J by 4 bases. This CDR3 contains 15 residues. Germline-derived CDR1 and CDR2 are SGHTA and FQGNSA. The CDR3 DNA follows: TGTGCCAGCAGCTTATGGGCTAGCGGGACAGAGACCCAGTACTTC. Residues: CASSLWASGTETQYF. Combining the CDR3 with reference TRBV7-2 and TRBJ2-5 gives the whole variable domain GAGVSQSPSNKVTEKGKDVELRCDPISGHTALYWYRQSLGQGLEFLIYFQGNSAPDKSGLPSDRFSAERTGGSVSTLTIQRTQQEDSAVYLCASSLWASGTETQYFGPGTRLLVL.

The rearrangement uses TRBV4-2 and TRBJ2-1, with TRBD1 matching 7 bases. V gave up 8 bases and J gave up 6 bases; unmatched junction bases: 13. The germline CDR1 and CDR2 sequences are LGHNA and YNFKEQ. This CDR3 is 15 amino acids long. The CDR3 DNA reads TGTGCCAGCCGCCCCGCATTCTCAGGGGGCAATGAGCAGTTCTTC. Amino acid sequence: CASRPAFSGGNEQFF.

The J gene is TRBJ2-1, the V gene TRBV7-2, with 7 bases fitting TRBD2. The ends lost 2 bases at V and 8 bases at J; junction bases unmatched: 9. There are 15 residues in the CDR3. Per the germline V gene, CDR1 is SGHTA and CDR2 is FQGNSA. This CDR3 reads CASSLFNAGADEQFF. CDR3 DNA: TGTGCCAGCAGCTTATTTAATGCGGGAGCGGATGAGCAGTTCTTC.

The CDR3 coding sequence is TGCGCCAGCAGCCAAGAGGCCGCGGTGAACACTGAAGCTTTCTTT. This encodes CASSQEAAVNTEAFF. The chain combines TRBV4-1 with TRBJ1-1; no firm D call. Germline V lookup: CDR1 MGHRA, CDR2 YSYEKL. V was cut by 0 bases and J by 0 bases, with 8 bases left in between. The CDR3 extends over 15 amino acids.

The V call is TRBV4-1, the J call TRBJ2-1, with TRBD2 as a possible D gene (5 bases). The CDR3 loop spans 13 amino acids. In germline, CDR1 is MGHRA, CDR2 YSYEKL. The germline V and J ends were trimmed by 4 bases and 9 bases, with 13 bases remaining between them. CDR3 sequence reads: CASSRLDSTEQFF. The DNA of the CDR3 is TGCGCCAGCAGCCGATTGGACTCAACTGAGCAGTTCTTC.

V gene TRBV6-5 combines with J gene TRBJ1-2; D uncertain. This CDR3 contains 13 residues. The V gene lost 10 bases and the J gene lost 2 bases, with 14 bases spanning the gap. Germline-derived CDR1 and CDR2 are MNHEY and SVGAGI. CDR3 coding DNA: TGTGCCACCTCCCCCCGTATCAACTATGGCTACACCTTC. Its protein is CATSPRINYGYTF.

J is TRBJ1-6 and V is TRBV5-1; possible D gene TRBD1, 5 bases. The CDR3 is 15 residues long. CDR1 SGHRS and CDR2 YFSETQ come from the germline V gene. V dropped 0 bases and J dropped 8 bases, with 12 bases sitting between them. The CDR3 coding sequence is TGCGCCAGCAGCTTGGCGGGGGGAAATGATTCACCCCTCCACTTT. This translates into CASSLAGGNDSPLHF.

The CDR3 spells CASSLTSLSTDTQYF. CDR3 bases: TGTGCCAGCAGCTTGACTAGCCTTAGCACAGATACGCAGTATTTT. The chain recombines TRBV5-5 with TRBJ2-3, with D possibly being TRBD2 (6 bases). Trimming took 1 base from V and 0 from J, leaving 9 bases between them. The CDR3 extends over 15 amino acids. Germline V gene lookup returns CDR1 SGHKS and CDR2 YYEKEE (reference sequence).

The chain employs TRBV19 and TRBJ1-1; 7 nucleotides agree with TRBD1. The CDR3 sequence is 15 residues long. The V and J ends lost 6 bases and 1 base, in that order; junction bases with no gene match: 8. Germline assignment: CDR1 LNHDA and CDR2 SQIVND (reference sequence). In nucleotides, the CDR3 is TGTGCCAGTAGCTTCGTTTCAGGGGGGAACACTGAAGCTTTCTTT. Protein sequence: CASSFVSGGNTEAFF.